The present T cell receptor (beta chain) was sequenced within a study of blood T cell repertoires in COVID-19. Study in general: Sample material is recorded as cDNA or gDNA derived from T cells, B-cell-depleted T cells, or PBMCs.

Clones were read by immunoSEQ multiplex PCR, and TCRdb kept only the in-frame ones, dropping some. The sample holds about 370,000 clones, about 90% seen once. Sequences were obtained from peripheral blood. The receptor's source is a woman in her twenties or thirties with COVID-19, enrolled during active disease.

Written as DNA, the CDR3 is TGCAGCGTTGAAGATCCTATTGCGTCTAGCGGGGACAATGAGCAGTTCTTC. Amino acids: CSVEDPIASSGDNEQFF. The V and J genes are TRBV29-1 and TRBJ2-1, with 9 bases lining up with TRBD2. The CDR3 sequence is 17 residues long. After removal of 0 bases from V and 5 bases from J, the junction contained 11 bases not matched to a gene. Germline CDR1 is SQVTM and CDR2 is ANQGSEA.